The 5 T cell receptor beta chains reported below all come from one sample, sequenced in a study of blood T cells in healthy people across ages. PCR was performed a second time for about 7 to 12 cycles using a sample-barcoded 5' primer and a J-beta primer mix. TCRdb re-analysed the 5' RACE reads in MiXCR, keeping a single row per CDR3 protein. The profile shows 1.4 million or so distinct CDR3 sequences, around 40% of them singletons. The sequenced sample was blood. The receptor source for this set is a woman aged 18-29 years in good health.

This clonotype was found a few times. The chain couples TRBV10-3 to TRBJ2-3; 7 nucleotides agree with TRBD2. With V trimmed by 6 bases and J by 0 bases, 3 bases remained unmatched. In germline, CDR1 is ENHRY, CDR2 SYGVKD. The CDR3 consists of 14 residues. CDR3 sequence (DNA): TGTGCCATCAGCCTAGCGGAGAGCACAGATACGCAGTATTTT. Its translation: CAISLAESTDTQYF.

The chain combines TRBV29-1 with TRBJ1-2; 10 bases agree with TRBD1. CDR3 length: 17 amino acids. From germline, CDR1 is SQVTM and CDR2 ANQGSEA. J gave up 0 bases and V 0 bases, and 7 bases lay outside the gene matches. Written as DNA, the CDR3 is TGCAGCGTTGAAGACGGGACAGGGGTAAGGGCTAACTATGGCTACACCTTC. Its protein product is CSVEDGTGVRANYGYTF. Drawing the rest from reference TRBV29-1 and TRBJ1-2, the complete variable domain is SAVISQKPSRDICQRGTSLTIQCQVDSQVTMMFWYRQQPGQSLTLIATANQGSEATYESGFVIDKFPISRPNLTFSTLTVSNMSPEDSSIYLCSVEDGTGVRANYGYTFGSGTRLTVV.

The gene calls are TRBV6-5 and TRBJ1-2; a possible D gene is TRBD1 (6 bases). V was shortened by 8 bases and J by 5 bases, with 21 bases between the two germline ends. CDR1 and CDR2 from the germline V gene are MNHEY and SVGAGI. This CDR3 has 15 amino acids. DNA of the CDR3: TGTGCCAGCGGCATCGGGGGGGCATTGGGGTATGGCTACACCTTC. Translating it yields CASGIGGALGYGYTF.

The gene calls are TRBV6-2 or TRBV6-3 and TRBJ1-1; perhaps TRBD1 as D (6 bases). This CDR3 is built from 14 residues. The germline gives CDR1 MNHEY, CDR2 SVGEGT. Trimming removed 3 bases at V and 5 bases at J, with 13 bases between. The CDR3: CASSYYRGRTEAFF. As DNA, the CDR3 is TGTGCCAGCAGTTATTACCGGGGGCGAACTGAAGCTTTCTTT.

The rearrangement links TRBV4-2 to TRBJ2-7, with 8 positions matching TRBD2. Losses at the gene ends were 1 base for V and 2 bases for J; bases not matched to a gene: 4. CDR1 is LGHNA and CDR2 is YNFKEQ in the germline V gene. The CDR3 contains 15 residues. CDR3: CASSQGSGRAYEQYF. CDR3 in DNA: TGTGCCAGCAGCCAAGGGTCCGGGAGGGCCTACGAGCAGTACTTC.